What follows are 20 T cell receptor beta chains derived from one specimen sequenced in a study of cytomegalovirus exposure and HLA in healthy donors. With 60 Vbeta and 13 Jbeta primers, the PCR was carried out. Sequencing used immunoSEQ multiplex PCR; TCRdb keeps in-frame clones, though not all of them. This sample's table has 200,000 or so clones. The sequencing input was PBMCs. The receptors shown here come from a girl aged 2-15 years in good health and CMV-seropositive.

V and J are TRBV6-6 and TRBJ2-1; 7 positions agree with TRBD2. V lost 6 bases to trimming and J lost 10 bases; unmatched junction nucleotides: 9. The CDR3 runs 13 residues. The germline CDR1 and CDR2 sequences are MNHNY and SVGAGI (reference sequence). CDR3 region: CASSHRGGMEQFF. CDR3 DNA: TGTGCCAGCAGCCACCGCGGGGGTATGGAGCAGTTCTTC.

The chain is built from TRBV11-2 and TRBJ2-5; 9 positions agree with TRBD2. Gene TRBJ2-7 matches the end of the DNA better, so the J call may be wrong. CDR3 size: 15 residues. From germline, CDR1 is SGHAT and CDR2 FQNNGV. CDR3 sequence reads: CASSFGAGGVYEQYF. CDR3 in DNA: TGTGCCAGCAGCTTTGGGGCGGGAGGGGTCTACGAGCAGTACTTC.

This chain uses TRBV28 with TRBJ1-2; D might be TRBD1 (5 bases). Deletions cut 8 bases from V and 1 base from J, with 17 bases between. Looked up from germline, CDR1 is MDHEN and CDR2 is SYDVKM. CDR3 length: 15 amino acids. The CDR3 DNA reads TGTGCCAGCGTAAGCAGGGCCCGTATTAACTATGGCTACACCTTC. Translating it yields CASVSRARINYGYTF.

The chain couples TRBV9 to TRBJ2-5; TRBD2 aligns across 11 bases. The CDR3 loop spans 17 amino acids. Trimming cost V 0 bases and J 5 bases; bases outside gene matches: 9. From germline, CDR1 is SGDLS and CDR2 YYNGEE. CDR3 DNA sequence: TGTGCCAGCAGCGTAGATGTAGCGGGAGGGCTCAGGGAGACCCAGTACTTC. It codes for CASSVDVAGGLRETQYF.

The CDR3 sequence: CASSLGDRGTAFF. CDR3 nucleotides: TGTGCCAGCAGCTTGGGGGACAGGGGGACGGCTTTCTTT. The chain joins TRBV5-5 to TRBJ1-1, with 11 nucleotides matching TRBD1. Trimming at V came to 0 bases and at J to 11 bases, leaving 3 bases not matched to a gene. Germline V gene sequence: CDR1 SGHKS, CDR2 YYEKEE (reference sequence). The CDR3 spans 13 residues.

The rearrangement joins TRBV19 to TRBJ2-7, with D perhaps matching TRBD1 (6 bases). This CDR3 contains 14 residues. With 3 bases removed from V and 3 bases from J, the gap between germline ends came to 12 bases. The V gene's germline CDR1 is LNHDA and CDR2 SQIVND (reference sequence). CDR3 protein: CASSITTGSYEQYF. The CDR3 DNA reads TGTGCCAGTAGTATCACCACAGGGAGCTACGAGCAGTACTTC.

The chain combines TRBV10-3 with TRBJ2-1; perhaps TRBD2 as D (6 bases). The CDR3 has 16 amino acids. Trimming removed 3 bases at V and 3 bases at J, with 15 bases between. Germline V gives CDR1 ENHRY, CDR2 SYGVKD. The CDR3, as DNA: TGTGCCATCAGTGATCATACCGGGACTGACTACAATGAGCAGTTCTTC. It yields the protein CAISDHTGTDYNEQFF.

The chain joins TRBV28 to TRBJ2-3, with 12 bases aligning to TRBD2. Germline V gene data show CDR1 as MDHEN and CDR2 as SYDVKM. The V and J ends lost 2 bases and 4 bases, in that order; junction bases with no gene match: 7. There are 17 residues in the CDR3. CDR3 loop: CASSLPRLAGVADTQYF. For the CDR3, the DNA is TGTGCCAGCAGTTTACCTAGACTAGCGGGAGTAGCAGATACGCAGTATTTT. The full variable domain, in which reference TRBV28 and TRBJ2-3 provide the parts outside the CDR3, is DVKVTQSSRYLVKRTGEKVFLECVQDMDHENMFWYRQDPGLGLRLIYFSYDVKMKEKGDIPEGYSVSREKKERFSLILESASTNQTSMYLCASSLPRLAGVADTQYFGPGTRLTVL.

The rearrangement links TRBV4-1 to TRBJ2-1; 10 nucleotides match TRBD2. Germline lookup yields CDR1 MGHRA and CDR2 YSYEKL. CDR3 size: 16 residues. V lost 4 bases and J lost 4; bases outside the gene matches: 7. The CDR3 spells CASSLKREGRYNEQFF. In nucleotides, the CDR3 is TGCGCCAGCAGCCTAAAGCGGGAGGGCCGGTACAATGAGCAGTTCTTC.

V gene TRBV7-9 combines with J gene TRBJ1-1, with D maybe TRBD1 (5 bases). Trimming took off 6 bases at V and 1 base at J, with 18 bases between the two ends. The CDR3 has 16 residues. Germline CDR1 is SEHNR and CDR2 is FQNEAQ (reference sequence). The CDR3 nucleotides read TGTGCCAGCAGTTTTCCCAAGGGGATTGCGAACACTGAAGCTTTCTTT. As protein: CASSFPKGIANTEAFF.

V is TRBV5-1 and J is TRBJ2-5, with D perhaps matching TRBD2 (7 bases). CDR1 is SGHRS, CDR2 YFSETQ, per germline. The CDR3 contains 16 residues. V gave up 4 bases and J gave up 1 base, with 17 bases separating them. The CDR3 DNA reads TGCGCCAGCAGCCCCCTGGGGGGCGGGGGCCAAGAGACCCAGTACTTC. Translating it yields CASSPLGGGGQETQYF.

The chain employs TRBV19 and TRBJ2-4; 11 nucleotides match TRBD2. Germline V gives CDR1 LNHDA, CDR2 SQIVND (reference sequence). The CDR3 has 21 amino acids. Trimming removed 1 base from V and 2 bases from J; junction bases left unmatched: 16. This CDR3 reads CASSIGVRTSGLAASKNIQYF. The CDR3 DNA is TGTGCCAGTAGTATAGGGGTACGGACTAGCGGGTTAGCCGCCTCCAAAAACATTCAGTACTTC. The full variable domain, rest sourced from reference TRBV19 and TRBJ2-4, is DGGITQSPKYLFRKEGQNVTLSCEQNLNHDAMYWYRQDPGQGLRLIYYSQIVNDFQKGDIAEGYSVSREKKESFPLTVTSAQKNPTAFYLCASSIGVRTSGLAASKNIQYFGAGTRLSVL.

The V call is TRBV4-2, the J call TRBJ1-1, with D possibly matching TRBD1 (5 bases). Trimming took off 1 base at V and 5 bases at J, with 14 bases between the two ends. The germline CDR1 and CDR2 sequences are LGHNA and YNFKEQ. This CDR3 has 15 residues. This CDR3 reads CASSQGGGSGTEAFF. CDR3 in DNA: TGTGCCAGCAGCCAAGGGGGGGGGAGCGGGACTGAAGCTTTCTTT.

The genes are TRBV27 and TRBJ2-7, with 12 bases aligning to TRBD2. CDR1 is MNHEY, CDR2 SMNVEV, per germline (reference sequence). J lost 0 bases, V lost 5 bases, and 2 bases had no gene match. The CDR3 extends over 15 amino acids. This CDR3 reads CASSQTSGSSYEQYF. CDR3 in DNA: TGTGCCAGCAGTCAGACTAGCGGGAGCTCCTACGAGCAGTACTTC.

The chain combines TRBV6-5 with TRBJ1-1; 8 positions match TRBD1. The CDR3 runs 15 residues. The V gene end was trimmed by 5 bases and the J gene end by 0 bases; junction bases not matched to a gene: 5. Germline V gives CDR1 MNHEY, CDR2 SVGAGI. In DNA form, the CDR3 reads TGTGCCAGCAGTCCACAGGGGGTGGTGAACACTGAAGCTTTCTTT. Protein product: CASSPQGVVNTEAFF.

On this clone itself: The sample carries other DNA sequences with the same CDR3. The CDR3 DNA is TGCGCCAGCAGCCAGTCCGGTTACGAGCAGTACTTC. It encodes CASSQSGYEQYF. This chain uses TRBV4-1 with TRBJ2-7, with D unclear. Trimming removed 3 bases from V and 4 bases from J, with 7 bases in between. The CDR3 length is 12 residues. Germline V lookup: CDR1 MGHRA, CDR2 YSYEKL.

The chain links TRBV15 to TRBJ2-3, with TRBD1 matching 11 bases. The germline gives CDR1 LNHNV, CDR2 YYDKDF (reference sequence). The CDR3 is 15 residues long. After removal of 1 base from V and 4 bases from J, the junction contained 1 base not matched to a gene. As DNA, the CDR3 is TGTGCCACCAGCAGAGGGGGACAGGGGGCAGATACGCAGTATTTT. It specifies CATSRGGQGADTQYF.

The chain links TRBV28 to TRBJ2-1, with D possibly being TRBD2 (6 bases). Looked up from germline, CDR1 is MDHEN and CDR2 is SYDVKM. Trimming pared 8 bases from V and 3 bases from J, leaving 14 bases between. This CDR3 comprises 14 residues. CDR3 residues: CASAYGSDYNEQFF. The DNA of the CDR3 is TGTGCCAGCGCCTACGGGAGCGACTACAATGAGCAGTTCTTC.

V and J are TRBV5-1 and TRBJ2-7; 14 bases agree with TRBD2. The CDR3 is 15 residues long. From germline, CDR1 is SGHRS and CDR2 YFSETQ. V lost 4 bases and J lost 5; bases outside the gene matches: 5. CDR3 region: CASSQGTSGRDEQYF. The CDR3 coding sequence is TGCGCCAGCAGCCAGGGGACTAGCGGGAGAGACGAGCAGTACTTC.

Here the CDR3 DNA reads TGTGCCAGTAGAAGAGGTAACACAGATACGCAGTATTTT. This sequence encodes CASRRGNTDTQYF. The V call is TRBV19, the J call TRBJ2-3; D is unclear. The CDR3 has 13 amino acids. V dropped 6 bases and J dropped 2 bases, with 9 bases sitting between them. In germline, CDR1 is LNHDA, CDR2 SQIVND (reference sequence).